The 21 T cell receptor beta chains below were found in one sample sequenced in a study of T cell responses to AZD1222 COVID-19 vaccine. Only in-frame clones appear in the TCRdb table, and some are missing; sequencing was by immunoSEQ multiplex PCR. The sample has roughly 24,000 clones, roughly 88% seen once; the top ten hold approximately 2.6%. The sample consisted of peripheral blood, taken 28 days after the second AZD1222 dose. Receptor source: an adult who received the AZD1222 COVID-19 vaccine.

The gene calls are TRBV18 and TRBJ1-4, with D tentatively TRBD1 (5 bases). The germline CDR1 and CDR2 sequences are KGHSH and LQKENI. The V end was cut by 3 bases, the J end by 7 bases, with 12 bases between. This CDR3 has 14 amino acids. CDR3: CASSPQGNAEKLFF. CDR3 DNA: TGTGCCAGCTCACCCCAGGGCAATGCTGAAAAACTGTTTTTT.

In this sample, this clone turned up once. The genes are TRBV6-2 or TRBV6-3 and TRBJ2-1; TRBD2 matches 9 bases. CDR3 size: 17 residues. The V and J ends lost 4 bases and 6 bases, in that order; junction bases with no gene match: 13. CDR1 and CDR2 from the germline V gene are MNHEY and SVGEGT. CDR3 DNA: TGTGCCAGCAGTTCCATCTTAAGGGGACTAGCCGGCAATGAGCAGTTCTTC. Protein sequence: CASSSILRGLAGNEQFF.

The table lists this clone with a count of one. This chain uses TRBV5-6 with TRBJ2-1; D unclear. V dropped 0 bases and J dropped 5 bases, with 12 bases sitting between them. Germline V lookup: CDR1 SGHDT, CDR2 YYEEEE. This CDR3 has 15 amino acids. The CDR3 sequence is CASSLGGSINNEQFF. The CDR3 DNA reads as TGTGCCAGCAGCTTGGGGGGTTCGATAAACAATGAGCAGTTCTTC. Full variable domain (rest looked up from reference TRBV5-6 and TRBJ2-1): DAGVTQSPTHLIKTRGQQVTLRCSPKSGHDTVSWYQQALGQGPQFIFQYYEEEERQRGNFPDRFSGHQFPNYSSELNVNALLLGDSALYLCASSLGGSINNEQFFGPGTRLTVL.

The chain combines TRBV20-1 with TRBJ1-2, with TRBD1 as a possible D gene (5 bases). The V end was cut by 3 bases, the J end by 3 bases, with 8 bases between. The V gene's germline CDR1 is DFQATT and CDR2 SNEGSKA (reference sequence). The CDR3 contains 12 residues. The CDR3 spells CSASLGDYGYTF. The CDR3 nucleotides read TGCAGTGCTAGTTTGGGGGACTATGGCTACACCTTC.

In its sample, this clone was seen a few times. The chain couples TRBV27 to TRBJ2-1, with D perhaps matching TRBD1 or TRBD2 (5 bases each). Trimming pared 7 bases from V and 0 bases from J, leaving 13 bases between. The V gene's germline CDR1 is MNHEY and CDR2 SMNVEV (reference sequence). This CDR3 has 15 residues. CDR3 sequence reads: CASTLWGNSYNEQFF. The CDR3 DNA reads TGTGCCAGCACCCTGTGGGGGAACTCCTACAATGAGCAGTTCTTC.

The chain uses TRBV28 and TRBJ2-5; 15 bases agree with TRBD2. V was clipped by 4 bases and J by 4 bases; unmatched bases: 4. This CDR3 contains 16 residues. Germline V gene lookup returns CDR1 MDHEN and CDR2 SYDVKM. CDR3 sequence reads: CASSWTSGGVRETQYF. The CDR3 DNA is TGTGCCAGCAGTTGGACTAGCGGGGGGGTACGAGAGACCCAGTACTTC.

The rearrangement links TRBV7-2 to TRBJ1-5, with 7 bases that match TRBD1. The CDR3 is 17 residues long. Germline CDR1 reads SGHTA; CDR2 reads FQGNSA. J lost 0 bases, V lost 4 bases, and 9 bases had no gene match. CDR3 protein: CASSSGYRGNSNQPQHF. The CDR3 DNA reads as TGTGCCAGCAGCTCAGGGTACAGGGGTAATAGCAATCAGCCCCAGCATTTT.

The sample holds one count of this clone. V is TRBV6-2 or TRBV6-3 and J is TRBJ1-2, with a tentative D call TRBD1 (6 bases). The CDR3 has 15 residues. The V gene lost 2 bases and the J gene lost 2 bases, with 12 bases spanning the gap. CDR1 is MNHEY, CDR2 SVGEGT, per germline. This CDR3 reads CASSYRGALNYGYTF. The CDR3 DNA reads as TGTGCCAGCAGTTACCGGGGGGCGCTGAACTATGGCTACACCTTC.

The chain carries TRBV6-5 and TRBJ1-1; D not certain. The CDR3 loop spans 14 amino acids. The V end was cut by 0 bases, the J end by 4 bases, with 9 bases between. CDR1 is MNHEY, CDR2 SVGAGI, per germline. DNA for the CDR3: TGTGCCAGCAGTTACTCTTCCCCTGTCACTGAAGCTTTCTTT. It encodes CASSYSSPVTEAFF.

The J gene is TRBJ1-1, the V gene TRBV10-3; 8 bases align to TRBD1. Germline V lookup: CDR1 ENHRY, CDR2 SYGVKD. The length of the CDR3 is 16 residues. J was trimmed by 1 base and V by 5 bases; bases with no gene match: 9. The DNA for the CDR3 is TGTGCCATCAGTATAGACAGGGGTTGGACGAACACTGAAGCTTTCTTT. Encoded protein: CAISIDRGWTNTEAFF.

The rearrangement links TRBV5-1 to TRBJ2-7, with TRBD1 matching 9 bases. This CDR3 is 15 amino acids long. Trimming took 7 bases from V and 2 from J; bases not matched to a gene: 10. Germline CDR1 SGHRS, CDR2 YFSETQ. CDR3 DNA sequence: TGCGCCAGCGGAACCGGGACAGGGTTGACCTACGAGCAGTACTTC. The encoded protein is CASGTGTGLTYEQYF.

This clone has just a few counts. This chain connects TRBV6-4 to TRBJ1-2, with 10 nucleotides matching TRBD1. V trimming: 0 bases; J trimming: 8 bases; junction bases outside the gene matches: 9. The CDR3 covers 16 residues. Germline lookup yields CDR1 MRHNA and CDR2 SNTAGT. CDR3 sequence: CASSDSIDRGLEGYTF. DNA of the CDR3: TGTGCCAGCAGTGACTCGATTGACAGGGGGCTAGAAGGCTACACCTTC.

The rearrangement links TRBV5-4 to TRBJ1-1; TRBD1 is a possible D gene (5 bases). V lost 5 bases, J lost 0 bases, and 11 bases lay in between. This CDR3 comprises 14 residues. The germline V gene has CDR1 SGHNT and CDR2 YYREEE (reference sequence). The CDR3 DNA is TGTGCCAGCAGACAGGAGATTTTGAACACTGAAGCTTTCTTT. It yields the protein CASRQEILNTEAFF.

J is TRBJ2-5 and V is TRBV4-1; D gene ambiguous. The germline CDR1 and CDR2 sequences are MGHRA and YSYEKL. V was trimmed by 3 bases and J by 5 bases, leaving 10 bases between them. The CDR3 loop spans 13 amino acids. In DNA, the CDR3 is TGCGCCAGCAGCCAGGCCCGAACGGAGACCCAGTACTTC. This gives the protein CASSQARTETQYF.

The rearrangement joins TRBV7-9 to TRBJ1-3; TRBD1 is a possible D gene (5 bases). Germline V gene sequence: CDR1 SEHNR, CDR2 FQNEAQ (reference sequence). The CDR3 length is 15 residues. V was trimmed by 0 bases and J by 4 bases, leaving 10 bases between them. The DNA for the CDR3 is TGTGCCAGCAGCTTAGCGCAGGGCTCGGGAAACACCATATATTTT. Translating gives CASSLAQGSGNTIYF.

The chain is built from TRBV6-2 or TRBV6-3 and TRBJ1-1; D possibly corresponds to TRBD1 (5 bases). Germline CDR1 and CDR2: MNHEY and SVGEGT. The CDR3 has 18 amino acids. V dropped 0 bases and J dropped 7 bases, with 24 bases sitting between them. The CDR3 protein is CASSYSMYEGSLGIEAFF. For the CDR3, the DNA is TGTGCCAGCAGTTACTCGATGTATGAGGGGAGCCTTGGCATTGAAGCTTTCTTT.

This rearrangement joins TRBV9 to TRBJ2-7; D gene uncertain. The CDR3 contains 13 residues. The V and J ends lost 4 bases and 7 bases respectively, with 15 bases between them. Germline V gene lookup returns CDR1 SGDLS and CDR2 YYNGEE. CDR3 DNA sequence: TGTGCCAGCAGCCCGGGTGCCGGTCGGGAGCAGTACTTC. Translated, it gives CASSPGAGREQYF.

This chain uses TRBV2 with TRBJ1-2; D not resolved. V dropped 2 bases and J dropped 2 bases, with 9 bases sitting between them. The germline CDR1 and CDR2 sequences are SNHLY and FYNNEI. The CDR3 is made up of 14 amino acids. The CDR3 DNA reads TGTGCCAGCAGTGAATTGGGTAACAACTATGGCTACACCTTC. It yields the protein CASSELGNNYGYTF.

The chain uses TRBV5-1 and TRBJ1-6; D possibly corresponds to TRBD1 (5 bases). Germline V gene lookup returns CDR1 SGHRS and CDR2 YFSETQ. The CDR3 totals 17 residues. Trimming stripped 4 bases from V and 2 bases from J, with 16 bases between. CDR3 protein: CASSDPGTATYNSPLHF. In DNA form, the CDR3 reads TGCGCCAGCAGCGACCCCGGGACGGCGACCTATAATTCACCCCTCCACTTT.

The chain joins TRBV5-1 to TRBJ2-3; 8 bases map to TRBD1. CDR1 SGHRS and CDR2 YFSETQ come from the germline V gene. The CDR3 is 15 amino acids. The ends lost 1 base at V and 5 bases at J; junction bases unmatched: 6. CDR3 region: CASSLQGAQEDTQYF. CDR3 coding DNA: TGCGCCAGCAGCTTGCAGGGGGCGCAGGAAGATACGCAGTATTTT. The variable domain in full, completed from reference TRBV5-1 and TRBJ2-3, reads KAGVTQTPRYLIKTRGQQVTLSCSPISGHRSVSWYQQTPGQGLQFLFEYFSETQRNKGNFPGRFSGRQFSNSRSEMNVSTLELGDSALYLCASSLQGAQEDTQYFGPGTRLTVL.

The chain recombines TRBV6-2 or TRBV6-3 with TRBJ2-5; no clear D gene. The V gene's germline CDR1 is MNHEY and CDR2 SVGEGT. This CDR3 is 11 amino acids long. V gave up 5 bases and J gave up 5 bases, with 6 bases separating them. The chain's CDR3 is CASSNMETQYF. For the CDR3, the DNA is TGTGCCAGCAGTAATATGGAGACCCAGTACTTC.